This entry is about one T cell receptor beta chain. The data originate from a study of blood T cell repertoires in COVID-19. About the study: Samples came from the United States, Italy and Spain, spanning acute and convalescent COVID-19. T cells, B-cell-depleted T cells, or PBMCs supplied cDNA or gDNA.

The germline V and J ends were trimmed by 1 base and 13 bases, with 22 bases remaining between them. The CDR3 spans 15 residues. CDR1 SEHNR and CDR2 FQNEAQ come from the germline V gene (reference sequence). Per the authors' pipeline: How many nucleated cells were present was estimated from reference gene primer amplification. Data came from immunoSEQ multiplex PCR; TCRdb stores just in-frame clones and leaves some out. That table is the source of V, J and clone size, and D and trimming were worked out from the DNA. Of roughly 200,000 clones in the sample, around 87% are singletons; the top ten hold roughly 2.9%.

This receptor was taken from a woman in her twenties or thirties with active or convalescent COVID-19. The source material was peripheral blood. The chain combines TRBV7-9 with TRBJ1-1; D perhaps matches TRBD1 (6 bases). CDR3 DNA: TGTGCCAGCAGCTTAGTCCCCTACAGGGCCGCTCGGGGTTTCTTT. Its protein is CASSLVPYRAARGFF.